The 4 T cell receptor beta chains given below trace back to one sample, sequenced in a study of T cells in Graves' hyperthyroidism and ophthalmopathy. Researchers amplified the TCR beta CDR3 regions from RNA transcripts. HTBI primers were used for first-round RT-PCR of the TCR CDR3. TCRdb analysed the multiplex PCR reads with MiXCR anew, one entry per CDR3 protein. The data show about 420,000 distinct CDR3 sequences, about 15% seen once. The sequencing input was blood. These receptor sequences come from a woman under 30 with Graves' hyperthyroidism.

The chain is built from TRBV11-2 and TRBJ2-3, with 13 bases identical to TRBD2. The CDR3 has 18 residues. Germline values: CDR1 SGHAT, CDR2 FQNNGV. Trimming took 0 bases from V and 2 from J; bases not matched to a gene: 5. CDR3 protein: CASSLELAGGGPTDTQYF. The DNA of the CDR3 is TGTGCCAGCAGCTTAGAACTAGCGGGGGGGGGACCCACAGATACGCAGTATTTT.

This clonotype was observed a few times. J is TRBJ2-7 and V is TRBV3-1, with D possibly being TRBD2 (5 bases). The CDR3 sequence is 13 residues long. Trimming removed 3 bases at V and 9 bases at J, with 15 bases between. The germline V gene encodes CDR1 LGHDT and CDR2 YNNKEL (reference sequence). CDR3 sequence (DNA): TGTGCCAGCAGCCAGGACTTTCTCAGAGGGCAGTACTTC. Protein: CASSQDFLRGQYF.

The table lists this clonotype with many counts. The chain uses TRBV6-1 and TRBJ1-5, with D perhaps TRBD1 (5 bases). The V and J ends lost 8 bases and 3 bases respectively, with 17 bases between them. Germline CDR1 and CDR2: MNHNS and SASEGT. The length of the CDR3 is 15 residues. CDR3 coding DNA: TGTGCCAGCGGGGTAATGCAGGGTGTCAATCAGCCCCAGCATTTT. It translates to CASGVMQGVNQPQHF.

In its sample, this clonotype was seen many times. The chain couples TRBV7-6 to TRBJ2-3; D remains unclear. The CDR3 is 17 residues long. The germline V gene encodes CDR1 SGHVS and CDR2 FNYEAQ. V shed 5 bases and J shed 4 bases, with 22 bases lying between them. The CDR3 spells CASSPPPLARSPDTQYF. The DNA of the CDR3 is TGTGCCAGCAGCCCACCCCCCCTCGCCAGGTCGCCAGATACGCAGTATTTT.